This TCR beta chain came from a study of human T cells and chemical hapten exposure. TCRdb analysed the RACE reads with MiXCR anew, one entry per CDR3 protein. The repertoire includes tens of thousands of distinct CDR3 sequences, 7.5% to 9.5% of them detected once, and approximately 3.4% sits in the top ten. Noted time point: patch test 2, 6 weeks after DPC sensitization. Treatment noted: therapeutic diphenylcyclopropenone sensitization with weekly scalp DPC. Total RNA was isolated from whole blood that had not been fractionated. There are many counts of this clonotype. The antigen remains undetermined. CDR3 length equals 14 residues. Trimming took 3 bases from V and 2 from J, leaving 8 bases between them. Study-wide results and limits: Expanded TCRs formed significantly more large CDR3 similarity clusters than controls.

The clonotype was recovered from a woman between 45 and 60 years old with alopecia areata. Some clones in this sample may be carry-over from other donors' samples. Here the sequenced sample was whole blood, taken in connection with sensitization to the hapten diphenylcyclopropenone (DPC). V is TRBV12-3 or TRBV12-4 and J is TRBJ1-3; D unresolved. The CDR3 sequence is CASSLMAPGNTIYF. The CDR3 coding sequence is TGTGCCAGCAGTTTGATGGCACCTGGAAACACCATATATTTT.